The 3 T cell receptor beta chains below come from one sample, sequenced in a study of CD4 T cell repertoires in COVID-19 (dated by TCRdb to about 2021). The sample's time point label is to be understood as: sample from a COVID-19-recovered individual after infection. To prepare the library, the immunoSEQ multiplex PCR assay was applied. The table was pulled from immuneACCESS by TCRdb, which kept in-frame rearrangements only. Such tables lose some clones; where checked, under half of the loss comes from unresolved V genes, and the rest has no known cause. The sample table shows some 540 clones, and about a quarter are seen once. The ten top clones hold 45% to 65% of the sample. Their antigens remain unidentified. This material consisted of memory CD4+ T cells, cultured in vitro, taken after recovery from COVID-19. The cell subset or site label, as the study defines it: total CD4+ memory T cells. The source of these receptors is a human donor who had COVID-19.

This clone is medium-sized within its sample. V gene TRBV5-1 combines with J gene TRBJ2-5; tentative D call: TRBD1 (5 bases). CDR3 length: 15 amino acids. V gave up 4 bases and J gave up 1 base, with 14 bases separating them. CDR1 is SGHRS and CDR2 is YFSETQ in the germline V gene. The CDR3: CASSVVTAPQETQYF. CDR3 in DNA: TGCGCCAGCAGCGTAGTGACAGCCCCCCAAGAGACCCAGTACTTC.

This clone was detected a few times. The rearrangement joins TRBV20-1 to TRBJ2-3, with 7 bases lining up with TRBD1. V lost 4 bases to trimming and J lost 4 bases; unmatched junction nucleotides: 5. This CDR3 contains 13 residues. CDR1 is DFQATT, CDR2 SNEGSKA, per germline (reference sequence). CDR3: CSATDRAADTQYF. Written as DNA, the CDR3 is TGCAGTGCTACTGACAGGGCGGCAGATACGCAGTATTTT.

The chain has TRBV5-1 and TRBJ2-7; 7 bases line up with TRBD2. Germline V gene lookup returns CDR1 SGHRS and CDR2 YFSETQ. Trimming at V came to 4 bases and at J to 2 bases, leaving 3 bases not matched to a gene. The CDR3 contains 13 residues. This chain's CDR3 is CASSTGLAYEQYF. In DNA form, the CDR3 reads TGCGCCAGCAGCACCGGACTAGCCTACGAGCAGTACTTC. Full variable domain (outside the CDR3, taken from reference TRBV5-1 and TRBJ2-7): KAGVTQTPRYLIKTRGQQVTLSCSPISGHRSVSWYQQTPGQGLQFLFEYFSETQRNKGNFPGRFSGRQFSNSRSEMNVSTLELGDSALYLCASSTGLAYEQYFGPGTRLTVT.